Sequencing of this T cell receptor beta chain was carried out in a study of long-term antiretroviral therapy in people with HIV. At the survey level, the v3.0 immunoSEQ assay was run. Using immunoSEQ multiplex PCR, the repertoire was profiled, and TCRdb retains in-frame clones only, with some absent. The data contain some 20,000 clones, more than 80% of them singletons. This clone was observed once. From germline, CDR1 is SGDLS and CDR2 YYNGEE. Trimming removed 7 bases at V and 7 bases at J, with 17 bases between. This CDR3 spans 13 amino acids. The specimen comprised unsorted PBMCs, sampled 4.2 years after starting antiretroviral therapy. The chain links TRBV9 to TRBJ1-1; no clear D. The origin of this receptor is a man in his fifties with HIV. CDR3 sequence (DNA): TGTGCCAGCGGGCTTCAACCAGGCAATGAAGCTTTCTTT. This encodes CASGLQPGNEAFF.